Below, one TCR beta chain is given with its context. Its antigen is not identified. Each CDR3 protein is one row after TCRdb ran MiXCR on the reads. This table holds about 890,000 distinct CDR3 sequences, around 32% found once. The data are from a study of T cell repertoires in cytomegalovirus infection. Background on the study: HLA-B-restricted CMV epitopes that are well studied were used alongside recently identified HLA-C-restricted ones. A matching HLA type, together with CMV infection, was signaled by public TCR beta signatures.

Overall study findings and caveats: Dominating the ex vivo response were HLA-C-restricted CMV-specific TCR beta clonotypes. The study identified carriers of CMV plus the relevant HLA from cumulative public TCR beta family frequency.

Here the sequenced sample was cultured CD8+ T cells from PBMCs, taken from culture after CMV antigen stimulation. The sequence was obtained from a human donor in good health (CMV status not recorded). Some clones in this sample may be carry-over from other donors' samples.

The CDR3 here is CANKGSGVHYEQYF. The CDR3 bases are TGTGCCAACAAGGGGTCAGGCGTTCACTACGAGCAGTACTTC. The J gene is TRBJ2-7, the V gene TRBV6-6; perhaps TRBD1 as D (5 bases). Looked up from germline, CDR1 is MNHNY and CDR2 is SVGAGI (reference sequence). V gave up 10 bases and J gave up 3 bases, with 19 bases separating them. The CDR3 loop spans 14 amino acids.